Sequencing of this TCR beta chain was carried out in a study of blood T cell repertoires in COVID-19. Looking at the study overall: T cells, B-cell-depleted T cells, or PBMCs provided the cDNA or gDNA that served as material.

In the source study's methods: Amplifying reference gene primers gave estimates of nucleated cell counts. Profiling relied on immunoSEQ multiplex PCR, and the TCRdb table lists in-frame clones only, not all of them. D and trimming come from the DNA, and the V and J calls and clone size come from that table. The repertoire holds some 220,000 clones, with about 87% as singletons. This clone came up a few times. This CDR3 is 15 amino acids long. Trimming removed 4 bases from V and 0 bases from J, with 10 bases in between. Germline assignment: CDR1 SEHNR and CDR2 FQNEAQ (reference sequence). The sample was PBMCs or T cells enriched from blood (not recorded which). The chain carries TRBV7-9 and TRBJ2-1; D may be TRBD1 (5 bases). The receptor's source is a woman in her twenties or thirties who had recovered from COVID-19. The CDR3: CASSSWGFSYNEQFF. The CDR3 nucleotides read TGTGCCAGCAGCTCGTGGGGCTTCTCCTACAATGAGCAGTTCTTC.